This is a list of T cell receptor beta chains from one sample in a study of persistence of HIV-infected CD4 T cells. These TCRs are of unknown antigen specificity. The table came from immunoSEQ multiplex PCR; TCRdb's copy has only in-frame clones and leaves some out. The sample has roughly 35,000 clones, approximately 90% seen once. This specimen was CD4+ T cells sorted from PBMCs after roughly 17-hour stimulation, taken from a patient who received antiretroviral therapy. Every receptor here comes from an adult man with HIV who was CMV-seropositive. CDR3s include the opening cysteine and the closing phenylalanine or tryptophan. A D gene is named only where the DNA matches it firmly. Not all rows give a size; the values are once, few, many and, for expanded clones, a class.

- | TRBJ2-7 | TRBD1 | TRBV18 | CASSPDRGIWQQYF | TGTGCCAGCTCACCAGACAGGGGCATCTGGCAGCAGTACTTC
- | TRBJ2-1 | - | TRBV25-1 | CASSEFGGNEQFF | TGTGCCAGCAGTGAATTCGGGGGAAATGAGCAGTTCTTC
- | TRBJ1-6 | TRBD1 | TRBV11-3 | CASSRQGSDSPLHF | TGTGCCAGCAGCCGACAGGGTTCGGATTCACCCCTCCACTTT
once | TRBJ1-5 | TRBD1 | TRBV6-5 | CASSSGQGSNQPQHF | TGTGCCAGCAGTTCCGGACAGGGGAGCAATCAGCCCCAGCATTTT
- | TRBJ2-1 | TRBD1 | TRBV19 | CASSIIRQGHGNEQFF | TGTGCCAGTAGTATAATCCGACAGGGTCATGGGAATGAGCAGTTCTTC
- | TRBJ1-1 | TRBD1 | TRBV2 | CASQPPTGVTEAFF | TGTGCCAGCCAGCCCCCTACAGGGGTCACTGAAGCTTTCTTT
- | TRBJ1-1 | TRBD1 | TRBV19 | CASSLGQYTEAFF | TGTGCCAGTAGTCTGGGACAGTACACTGAAGCTTTCTTT
- | TRBJ1-5 | TRBD1 | TRBV6-5 | CASRGQGGQPQHF | TGTGCCAGCAGGGGACAGGGAGGTCAGCCCCAGCATTTT
- | TRBJ1-5 | - | TRBV7-2 | CASSLSMGIRPQHF | TGTGCCAGCAGCTTATCTATGGGTATTCGACCCCAGCATTTT
- | TRBJ1-6 | TRBD1 | TRBV30 | CAWSVPPIWTGANSPLHF | TGTGCCTGGAGTGTACCCCCCATCTGGACAGGGGCAAATTCACCCCTCCACTTT
- | TRBJ1-2 | - | TRBV18 | CASSPGVDYGYTF | TGTGCCAGCTCACCAGGGGTGGACTATGGCTACACCTTC
few | TRBJ1-1 | - | TRBV18 | CASSPGHPNTEAFF | TGTGCCAGCTCACCAGGACACCCGAACACTGAAGCTTTCTTT
- | TRBJ2-2 | - | TRBV24-1 | CATSGGARTGELFF | TGTGCCACCAGTGGGGGGGCTAGGACCGGGGAGCTGTTTTTT
- | TRBJ1-1 | - | TRBV7-6 | CASSLDPGRADTEAFF | TGTGCCAGCAGCTTGGACCCAGGGAGGGCTGACACTGAAGCTTTCTTT
- | TRBJ1-4 | - | TRBV10-3 | CATKYSPTNEKLFF | TGTGCCACTAAATACTCCCCAACTAATGAAAAACTGTTTTTT
- | TRBJ1-5 | - | TRBV14 | CASSPLTSNQPQHF | TGTGCCAGCAGCCCCTTAACTAGCAATCAGCCCCAGCATTTT
- | TRBJ2-2 | TRBD2 | TRBV9 | CASSPKAGGPPGELFF | TGTGCCAGCAGCCCTAAAGCGGGAGGGCCTCCCGGGGAGCTGTTTTTT
- | TRBJ1-2 | - | TRBV5-4 | CASSFSYGYTF | TGTGCCAGCAGCTTTTCTTATGGCTACACCTTC
- | TRBJ2-3 | - | TRBV10-3 | CAISDGTFTDTQYF | TGTGCCATCAGTGATGGGACTTTCACAGATACGCAGTATTTT
- | TRBJ2-3 | TRBD2 | TRBV2 | CASRDEGLTSTDTQYF | TGTGCCAGCAGGGACGAGGGACTAACTAGCACAGATACGCAGTATTTT
- | TRBJ1-3 | - | TRBV6-5 | CASSSFEAGNTIYF | TGTGCCAGCAGTTCCTTTGAAGCTGGAAACACCATATATTTT
- | TRBJ1-1 | - | TRBV7-8 | CASSLGGGESAEAFF | TGTGCCAGCAGCTTAGGGGGGGGCGAATCTGCTGAAGCTTTCTTT
- | TRBJ1-2 | TRBD1 | TRBV3-1/TRBV3-2 | CASSPQGAEGYTF | TGTGCCAGCAGCCCACAGGGGGCAGAGGGCTACACCTTC
- | TRBJ1-2 | - | TRBV6-5 | CASSRTVANYGYTF | TGTGCCAGCAGTCGGACTGTTGCTAACTATGGCTACACCTTC
- | TRBJ2-1 | TRBD2 | TRBV4-1 | CASSQVAGGPGEQFF | TGCGCCAGCAGCCAAGTAGCGGGGGGGCCTGGTGAGCAGTTCTTC
- | TRBJ1-1 | TRBD1 | TRBV14 | CASSQLRTGGEAFF | TGTGCCAGCAGCCAACTCCGGACAGGGGGCGAGGCTTTCTTT
- | TRBJ2-3 | TRBD2 | TRBV28 | CASSPGGFDTQYF | TGTGCCAGCAGTCCGGGAGGGTTTGATACGCAGTATTTT
- | TRBJ1-4 | TRBD1 | TRBV18 | CASSQQTGGNEKLFF | TGTGCCAGCTCACAACAGACAGGGGGAAATGAAAAACTGTTTTTT
- | TRBJ2-3 | - | TRBV4-1 | CASTRQEIADTQYF | TGCGCCAGCACCCGACAGGAGATCGCAGATACGCAGTATTTT
once | TRBJ1-5 | - | TRBV6-5 | CASSYGAAHQPQHF | TGTGCCAGCAGTTACGGGGCAGCCCATCAGCCCCAGCATTTT
once | TRBJ2-1 | TRBD2 | TRBV27 | CASYPTSGRFTEQFF | TGTGCCAGCTACCCCACCAGCGGGAGGTTCACCGAGCAGTTCTTC
- | TRBJ1-1 | TRBD1 | TRBV10-2 | CASRAGTGGTEAFF | TGCGCCAGCAGAGCCGGGACAGGGGGTACTGAAGCTTTCTTT
- | TRBJ2-2 | - | TRBV5-1 | CASSLMTANTGELFF | TGCGCCAGCAGCTTGATGACAGCGAACACCGGGGAGCTGTTTTTT
once | TRBJ2-3 | TRBD1 | TRBV24-1 | CATSETTGVAQYF | TGTGCCACCAGTGAAACGACAGGGGTGGCGCAGTATTTT
- | TRBJ1-2 | - | TRBV6-5 | CASSWRSFYGYTF | TGTGCCAGCAGTTGGCGGAGCTTCTATGGCTACACCTTC
- | TRBJ1-1 | - | TRBV13 | CASSLGGRVNTEAFF | TGTGCCAGCAGCTTGGGGGGAAGAGTGAACACTGAAGCTTTCTTT
- | TRBJ2-5 | TRBD1 | TRBV7-2 | CASSRLRGRETQYF | TGTGCCAGCAGTCGACTCAGGGGGCGAGAGACCCAGTACTTC
- | TRBJ2-1 | - | TRBV12-3/TRBV12-4 | CASSLAPTGEQFF | TGTGCCAGCAGTTTGGCGCCTACAGGCGAGCAGTTCTTC
- | TRBJ2-5 | TRBD2 | TRBV24-1 | CATSDAVAGSQETQYF | TGTGCCACCAGTGACGCCGTAGCGGGCTCGCAAGAGACCCAGTACTTC
few | TRBJ1-3 | TRBD1 | TRBV7-8 | CASSPGTGHRTIYF | TGTGCCAGCAGCCCCGGGACAGGGCACAGAACCATATATTTT
few | TRBJ1-1 | - | TRBV14 | CASSQVMGQTEAFF | TGTGCCAGCAGCCAAGTGATGGGCCAAACTGAAGCTTTCTTT
- | TRBJ2-3 | TRBD2 | TRBV6-2/TRBV6-3 | CASSEREGDTQYF | TGTGCCAGCAGCGAGCGGGAGGGAGATACGCAGTATTTT
- | TRBJ2-1 | - | TRBV5-8 | CASSSTQGNEQFF | TGTGCCAGCAGCTCGACTCAAGGGAATGAGCAGTTCTTC
- | TRBJ1-3 | - | TRBV7-8 | CASSLDGASGNTIYF | TGTGCCAGCAGCTTAGACGGGGCGTCTGGAAACACCATATATTTT
- | TRBJ1-1 | TRBD1 | TRBV18 | CASSPDRVNTEAFF | TGTGCCAGCTCACCCGACAGGGTGAACACTGAAGCTTTCTTT
- | TRBJ2-2 | - | TRBV19 | CASSIITGELFF | TGTGCCAGTAGTATAATCACCGGGGAGCTGTTTTTT
- | TRBJ1-3 | - | TRBV5-1 | CASSGGAGGGNTIYF | TGCGCCAGCAGCGGCGGCGCGGGGGGTGGAAACACCATATATTTT
- | TRBJ2-7 | - | TRBV6-2/TRBV6-3 | CASSPGTSTYEQYF | TGTGCCAGCAGCCCCGGGACATCCACCTACGAGCAGTACTTC
- | TRBJ2-7 | - | TRBV9 | CASSPRGGTPSYEQYF | TGTGCCAGCAGCCCTCGAGGAGGGACCCCCTCCTACGAGCAGTACTTC
once | TRBJ2-2 | - | TRBV6-6 | CASRGYPGELFF | TGTGCCAGCAGGGGTTATCCCGGGGAGCTGTTTTTT
- | TRBJ1-4 | TRBD1 | TRBV10-3 | CAIRADRGNEKLFF | TGTGCCATCAGGGCTGACAGGGGTAATGAAAAACTGTTTTTT
- | TRBJ1-6 | TRBD1 | TRBV30 | CAWSVGQRNSPLHF | TGTGCCTGGAGTGTGGGACAGAGAAATTCACCCCTCCACTTT
- | TRBJ2-3 | - | TRBV3-1/TRBV3-2 | CASSPSERRQGGTQYF | TGTGCCAGCAGCCCCTCTGAAAGGAGGCAAGGGGGTACGCAGTATTTT
- | TRBJ1-2 | - | TRBV7-3 | CASSLNKANYGYTF | TGTGCCAGCAGCTTAAACAAAGCTAACTATGGCTACACCTTC
- | TRBJ2-1 | - | TRBV12-3/TRBV12-4 | CASRGGPYNEQFF | TGTGCCAGCAGGGGGGGCCCCTACAATGAGCAGTTCTTC
- | TRBJ1-1 | TRBD1 | TRBV4-2 | CASSRRDRSTEAFF | TGTGCCAGCAGCCGAAGGGACAGGAGCACTGAAGCTTTCTTT
- | TRBJ1-1 | - | TRBV19 | CASSSKGDTEAFF | TGTGCCAGTTCATCCAAAGGAGACACTGAAGCTTTCTTT
- | TRBJ1-1 | TRBD1 | TRBV6-1 | CASSAGGLRGNTEAFF | TGTGCCAGCAGTGCAGGGGGCCTACGAGGGAACACTGAAGCTTTCTTT
- | TRBJ1-1 | - | TRBV6-5 | CASSYGTLLMNTEAFF | TGTGCCAGCAGTTACGGGACACTCTTAATGAACACTGAAGCTTTCTTT